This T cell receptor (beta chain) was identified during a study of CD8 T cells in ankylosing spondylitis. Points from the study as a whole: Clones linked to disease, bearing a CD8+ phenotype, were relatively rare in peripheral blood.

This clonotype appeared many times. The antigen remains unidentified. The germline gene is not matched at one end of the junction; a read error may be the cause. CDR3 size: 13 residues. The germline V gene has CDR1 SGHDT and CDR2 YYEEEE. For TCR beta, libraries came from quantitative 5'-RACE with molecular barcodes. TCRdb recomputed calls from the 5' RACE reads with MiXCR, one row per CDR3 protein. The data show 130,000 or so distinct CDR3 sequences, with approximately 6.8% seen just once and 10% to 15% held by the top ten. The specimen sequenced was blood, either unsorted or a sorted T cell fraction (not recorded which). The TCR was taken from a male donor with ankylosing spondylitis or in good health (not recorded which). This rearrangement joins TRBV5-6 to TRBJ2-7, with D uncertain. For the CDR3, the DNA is TGTGCCAGCAGTTTGGGCGTTTCCTACGAGCAGTACTTC. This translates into CASSLGVSYEQYF.